This T cell receptor beta chain was obtained from a study of technical replicates of blood from several donors. The germline V and J ends were trimmed by 1 base and 0 bases, with 15 bases remaining between them. The CDR3 has 17 residues. Germline-derived CDR1 and CDR2 are SGHAT and FQNNGV. Sequenced by immunoSEQ multiplex PCR; TCRdb stores in-frame clones only, minus some. The table lists tens of thousands of clones, roughly 98% of them singletons. The sequence was collected from a human donor in good health. Sequencing input: T cells isolated from PBMCs. The J gene is TRBJ1-1, the V gene TRBV11-2; unclear D gene. In DNA, the CDR3 is TGTGCCAGCAGCTTAGTCCACCGGGAGGGCATGAACACTGAAGCTTTCTTT. Encoded protein: CASSLVHREGMNTEAFF.